This TCR beta chain was obtained from a study of blood T cell repertoires in COVID-19. Study overall: PBMCs, B-cell-depleted T cells, or T cells were the source of the cDNA or gDNA that made up the material.

Measured with immunoSEQ multiplex PCR; TCRdb has only the in-frame clones, and not every one. The top ten hold 10% to 13% of the sample, which has over 100,000 clones, around 88% seen once. Trimming took 4 bases from V and 0 from J; bases not matched to a gene: 5. Germline values: CDR1 SGHRS, CDR2 YFSETQ. This CDR3 has 15 amino acids. This sequence originates from a middle-aged man with acute or convalescent COVID-19. The gene calls are TRBV5-1 and TRBJ1-1, with 8 bases matching TRBD1. Sequencing was performed on peripheral blood. The CDR3 here is CASSMTGVMNTEAFF. The CDR3 nucleotides are TGCGCCAGCAGCATGACAGGGGTCATGAACACTGAAGCTTTCTTT.